The present TCR beta chain was sequenced within a study of response to subunit inactivated influenza vaccine. TCRdb recomputed calls from the RT-PCR reads with MiXCR, one row per CDR3 protein. Found here are over 400,000 distinct CDR3 sequences, roughly 13% of them singletons; the top ten hold under 15%. The length of the CDR3 is 13 residues. V was pared by 9 bases and J by 3 bases, with 5 bases of the junction left unmatched. Looked up from germline, CDR1 is SGHVS and CDR2 is FNYEAQ. In this sample, this clonotype turned up a few times. The chain links TRBV7-6 to TRBJ1-5, with TRBD1 matching over 7 bases. The source of this sequence is a man aged 45-60 years who received an inactivated influenza vaccine. The material was PBMCs from blood, obtained more than 35 days after vaccination. CDR3: CASVRGHNQPQHF. As DNA, the CDR3 is TGTGCCAGTGTTAGGGGGCACAATCAGCCCCAGCATTTT.